Here is one T cell receptor (beta chain) with its context. Antigen unknown. The CDR3 runs to 13 residues. Germline V gives CDR1 MNHNS, CDR2 SASEGT. V lost 0 bases and J lost 6, with 9 bases in between. This sample is drawn from a study of shared clonotypes between healthy human individuals. About the research overall: The study enrolled a couple of women and a few men aged 18 to 49. Three plates each covered CD4 naive and memory; CD8 naive two, CD8 memory one. Broader study findings: Sampling was confined to blood; repertoires within tissues likely differ.

TCRdb keeps only in-frame clones here, not all; method: immunoSEQ multiplex PCR. The sample lists under 1 million clones, about 96% seen once, with less than 0.25% in the top ten. Only CD45RO-negative cells positively selected for CCR7 counted as naive CD8 cells, so terminally differentiated effector memory CD45RA+ cells were excluded. Among the donors, all were Caucasian adults who lived in Nashville, Tennessee. The source is a man between 25 and 39 years old in good health. The chain has TRBV6-1 and TRBJ2-7, with a weak D call TRBD2 (6 bases). What was sequenced was naive CD8+ T cells sorted from blood. CDR3 coding DNA: TGTGCCAGCAGTGAAGCCGGGAGCTCCGAGCAGTACTTC. Its translation is CASSEAGSSEQYF.